Listed here is a single T cell receptor beta chain. Its specificity is not known. This entry is derived from a study of CD8+CD57+ T cells in acquired aplastic anemia. Study-level background: Recorded DNA amounts for sorted CD4+ and CD8+ cells had an average of around 3 ug. Notes on the study in general: Controls did not differ significantly from patients in CD8+ Simpson's diversity. Patients and controls shared approximately 30 CD8+ CDR3 sequences.

Germline trimming cut 4 bases from V and 7 bases from J; bases unmatched to any gene: 9. The CDR3 totals 15 residues. Germline CDR1 is MRHNA and CDR2 is SNTAGT. Patients sequenced had flow cytometry evidence of CD8+CD57+ cell expansion. At blood sampling, none of the patients had yet received therapy. The use of genomic DNA as template underpinned the TCR beta VDJ and CDR3 profiling. Each CDR3 protein gets one entry after TCRdb re-called the reads with MiXCR. Of roughly 280,000 distinct CDR3 sequences listed, 56% are singletons. V is TRBV6-4 and J is TRBJ2-3; 9 bases line up with TRBD2. The sequence was obtained from a human donor with aplastic anemia. Material: sorted CD4+, CD8+, or CD8+CD57+ T cells (not recorded which) from PBMCs. In DNA, the CDR3 is TGTGCCAGCAGTGGGGAAGCGGGGGGCAGCAATACGCAGTATTTT. Its protein product is CASSGEAGGSNTQYF.